These T cell receptor beta chains were read from a single sample in a study of neoadjuvant anti-PD-1 for oral cavity cancer. Generated by immunoSEQ multiplex PCR, the TCRdb table keeps only in-frame clones and is missing some. The table shows 20,000 to 30,000 clones, with about 27% occurring only once. Here the sequenced sample was tumor tissue, taken after nivolumab (anti-PD-1) treatment. The receptors derive from a person aged 40 to 85 with oral cavity squamous cell carcinoma. CDR3s leave out the opening cysteine and the closing phenylalanine or tryptophan.

cdr3_length j_call v_call cdr3_aa
13 TRBJ1-1 TRBV7-9 ASSLETSMNTEAF
9 TRBJ2-7 TRBV6-5 ATSQSYEQY
13 TRBJ1-2 TRBV5-1 ASSLETGANYGYT
14 TRBJ2-1 TRBV5-1 ASSRPDGIYYNEQF
12 TRBJ2-6 TRBV18 ASSPRSGANVLT
12 TRBJ2-7 TRBV7-9 ASSVGQGPYEQY
11 TRBJ2-1 TRBV7-3 ASSQSGANEQF
15 TRBJ1-4 TRBV11-2 ASSLSEGGALSEKLF
14 TRBJ1-1 TRBV4-1 ASSPGQGPMNTEAF
11 TRBJ2-7 TRBV6-6 ASSRDKLYEQY
9 TRBJ2-5 TRBV11-2 ASSETGTQY
13 TRBJ1-1 TRBV9 ASSVVGLSNTEAF
15 TRBJ1-5 TRBV27 ASKFSGDLWSNQPQH
9 TRBJ2-7 TRBV7-2 ASSWGYEQY